This T cell receptor beta chain was sequenced in a study of T cell responses to AZD1222 COVID-19 vaccine. Study findings and constraints: Most donors were white British and more were female, and clonal diversity was possibly underestimated.

Here immunoSEQ multiplex PCR was the method, and the copy in TCRdb shows in-frame clones only, minus some. This sample has approximately 110,000 clones; about 85% occur once, and the top ten carry roughly 2.5%. As regards this clone: Its antigen is unidentified.

This CDR3 comprises 15 residues. The germline V gene has CDR1 LNHDA and CDR2 SQIVND (reference sequence). The germline V and J ends were trimmed by 0 bases and 8 bases, with 16 bases remaining between them. The source was peripheral blood, collected 28 days after the second AZD1222 dose. This sequence originates from an adult who received the AZD1222 COVID-19 vaccine. This rearrangement joins TRBV19 to TRBJ1-2, with a possible D match to TRBD1 (5 bases). Here the CDR3 reads CASSIDIRVTFGYTF. The CDR3 region has the DNA TGTGCCAGTAGTATAGATATCAGGGTGACGTTCGGCTACACCTTC.